What follows are 8 T cell receptor beta chains derived from one specimen sequenced in a study of human T cells and chemical hapten exposure. As to time point: healthy volunteer bleed at 2 weeks. Before extraction, the whole blood was not fractionated, and total RNA was taken from it. TCRdb analysed the RACE reads with MiXCR anew, one entry per CDR3 protein. The sample holds about 130,000 distinct CDR3 sequences, 9% to 10% seen once. Sequenced input: whole blood. The receptors shown here come from a male donor in good health. Some clones in this sample may be carry-over from other donors' samples.

Many counts were recorded for this clonotype. The chain employs TRBV12-3 or TRBV12-4 and TRBJ1-5, with TRBD1 matching over 9 bases. CDR3 length equals 17 residues. V was pared by 2 bases and J by 4 bases, with 9 bases of the junction left unmatched. The CDR3 region is CASSLTPRGQGNQPQHF. DNA of the CDR3: TGTGCCAGCAGTTTAACCCCCCGGGGACAGGGAAATCAGCCCCAGCATTTT.

For this clonotype: It may be a read error: a sequence one base away is much more abundant. This chain links TRBV15 with TRBJ1-1, with D unresolved. CDR1 and CDR2 (germline): LNHNV, YYDKDF (reference sequence). This CDR3 is built from 15 residues. This CDR3 reads CATRRGSSPVTEAFF. The CDR3 DNA sequence: TGTGCCACCAGGAGAGGCAGCTCGCCGGTTACTGAAGCTTTCTTT.

This clonotype was recorded a few times. This chain uses TRBV11-1 with TRBJ2-3; D gene uncertain. Germline CDR1 SGHAT, CDR2 FQDESV (reference sequence). V lost 0 bases and J 5 bases, leaving 15 bases between the germline ends. The CDR3 covers 16 residues. The CDR3 loop reads CASSLAASATEDTQYF. The CDR3 coding sequence is TGTGCCAGCAGCTTAGCGGCCTCTGCGACCGAAGATACGCAGTATTTT. The whole variable domain, filled in from reference TRBV11-1 and TRBJ2-3, reads EAEVAQSPRYKITEKSQAVAFWCDPISGHATLYWYRQILGQGPELLVQFQDESVVDDSQLPKDRFSAERLKGVDSTLKIQPAELGDSAMYLCASSLAASATEDTQYFGPGTRLTVL.

This clonotype has only a few counts. The V and J genes are TRBV12-3 or TRBV12-4 and TRBJ1-1; the D is unclear. The CDR3 covers 13 residues. The V and J ends lost 5 bases and 0 bases respectively, with 7 bases between them. The CDR3 is CASSVQLNTEAFF. The CDR3 coding sequence is TGTGCCAGCAGTGTACAGTTGAACACTGAAGCTTTCTTT.

In this sample, this clonotype turned up many times. The gene calls are TRBV12-3 or TRBV12-4 and TRBJ2-1; D possibly corresponds to TRBD2 (7 bases). CDR3 size: 14 residues. Trimming removed 4 bases from V and 4 bases from J, with 11 bases in between. As DNA, the CDR3 is TGTGCCAGCAGTTGGGGGCGGGAGTACAATGAGCAGTTCTTC. Translating gives CASSWGREYNEQFF.

This clonotype was found many times. This chain links TRBV7-9 with TRBJ2-4, with 7 positions matching TRBD1. V shed 1 base, J shed 7 bases, and the junction held 4 bases outside the gene matches. This CDR3 comprises 14 residues. CDR1 and CDR2 from the germline V gene are SEHNR and FQNEAQ (reference sequence). The DNA for the CDR3 is TGTGCCAGCAGCTTAGTGGGACAGACGAACATTCAGTACTTC. Its translation is CASSLVGQTNIQYF.

Turning to this clonotype: A much larger clone sits a single nucleotide away, making a read error possible. The gene calls are TRBV20-1 and TRBJ2-3, with TRBD1 identical over 9 bases. The CDR3 is made up of 15 amino acids. Germline V gene data show CDR1 as DFQATT and CDR2 as SNEGSKA (reference sequence). In DNA, the CDR3 is TGCGGTGCTAGACGACAGGGGGTGTACACAGATACGCAGTATTTT. Amino acids: CGARRQGVYTDTQYF.

This sequence joins TRBV2 and TRBJ1-5; 9 nucleotides align to TRBD1. Looked up from germline, CDR1 is SNHLY and CDR2 is FYNNEI. This CDR3 contains 14 residues. Losses at the gene ends were 6 bases for V and 5 bases for J; bases not matched to a gene: 5. CDR3 sequence: CASRHGDRDQPQHF. CDR3 DNA: TGTGCCAGCAGACATGGGGACAGGGATCAGCCCCAGCATTTT. The complete variable domain, with remaining parts taken from reference TRBV2 and TRBJ1-5, reads EPEVTQTPSHQVTQMGQEVILRCVPISNHLYFYWYRQILGQKVEFLVSFYNNEISEKSEIFDDQFSVERPDGSNFTLKIRSTKLEDSAMYFCASRHGDRDQPQHFGDGTRLSIL.